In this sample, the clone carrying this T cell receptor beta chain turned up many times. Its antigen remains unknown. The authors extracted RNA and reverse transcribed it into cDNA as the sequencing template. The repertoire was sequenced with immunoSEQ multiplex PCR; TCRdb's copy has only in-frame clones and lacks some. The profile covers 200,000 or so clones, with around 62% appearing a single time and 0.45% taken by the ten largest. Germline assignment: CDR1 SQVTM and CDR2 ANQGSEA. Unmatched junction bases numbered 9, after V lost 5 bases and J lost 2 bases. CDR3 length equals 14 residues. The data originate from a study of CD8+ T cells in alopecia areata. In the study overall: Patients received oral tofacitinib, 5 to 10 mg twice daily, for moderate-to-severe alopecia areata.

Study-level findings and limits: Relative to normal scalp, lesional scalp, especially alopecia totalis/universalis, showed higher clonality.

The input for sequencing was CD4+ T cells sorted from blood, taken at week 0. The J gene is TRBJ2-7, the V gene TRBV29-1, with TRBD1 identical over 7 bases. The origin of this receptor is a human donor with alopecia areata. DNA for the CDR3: TGCAGCGTTCGCGGACAGGAGAAAACCTACGAGCAGTACTTC. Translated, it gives CSVRGQEKTYEQYF.